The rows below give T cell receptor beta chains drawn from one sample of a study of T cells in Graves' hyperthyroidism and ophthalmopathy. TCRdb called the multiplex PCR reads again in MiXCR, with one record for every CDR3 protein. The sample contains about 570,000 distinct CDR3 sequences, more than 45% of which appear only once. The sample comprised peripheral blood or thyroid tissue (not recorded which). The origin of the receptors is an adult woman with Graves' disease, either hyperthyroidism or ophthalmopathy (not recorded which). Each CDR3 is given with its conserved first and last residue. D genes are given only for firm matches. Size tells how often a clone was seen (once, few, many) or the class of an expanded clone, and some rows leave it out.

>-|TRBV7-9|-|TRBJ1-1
CASSLSAGGTEAFF
TGTGCCAGCAGCTTAAGTGCCGGGGGCACTGAAGCTTTCTTT
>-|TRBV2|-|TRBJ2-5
CASSEGQLQGLPQYF
TGTGCCAGCAGTGAGGGTCAGCTACAGGGTCTGCCCCAGTACTTC
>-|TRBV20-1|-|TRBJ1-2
CSAREGIAGYTF
TGCAGTGCTAGGGAGGGCATAGCGGGCTACACCTTC
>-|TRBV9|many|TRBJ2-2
CASSGRGENTGELFF
TGTGCCAGCAGCGGACGAGGGGAGAACACCGGGGAGCTGTTTTTT
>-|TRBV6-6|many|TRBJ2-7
CASSYWGRNPYEQYF
TGTGCCAGCAGTTACTGGGGGAGGAATCCCTACGAGCAGTACTTC
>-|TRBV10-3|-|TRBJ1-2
CAISESKGRYGYTF
TGTGCCATCAGTGAGTCGAAGGGCCGTTATGGCTACACCTTC
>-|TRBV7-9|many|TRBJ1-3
CASSPPGYSGNTIYF
TGTGCCAGCAGTCCGCCGGGGTATTCTGGAAACACCATATATTTT
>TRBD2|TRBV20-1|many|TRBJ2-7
CSAPGLAGDEQYF
TGCAGTGCCCCGGGACTAGCGGGGGACGAGCAGTACTTC
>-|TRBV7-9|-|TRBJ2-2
CASSLLGPTNTGELFF
TGTGCCAGCAGCTTACTGGGGCCAACGAACACCGGGGAGCTGTTTTTT
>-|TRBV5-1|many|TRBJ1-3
CASTTDYSGNTIYF
TGCGCCAGCACCACTGATTATTCTGGAAACACCATATATTTT
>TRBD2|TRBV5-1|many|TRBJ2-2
CASSPRTSGRDGELFF
TGCGCCAGCAGCCCAAGGACTAGCGGGAGAGACGGGGAGCTGTTTTTT
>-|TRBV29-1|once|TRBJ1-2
CSVEFLLLIFF
TGCAGCGTTGAATTCCTTCTACTCATTTTTTTC
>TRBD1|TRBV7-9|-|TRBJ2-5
CASSPRTGDGKAQYF
TGTGCCAGCAGCCCACGGACAGGGGATGGGAAGGCCCAGTACTTC
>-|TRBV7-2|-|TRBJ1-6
CASSEPEKNSPLHF
TGTGCCAGCAGCGAGCCGGAAAAGAATTCACCCCTCCACTTT
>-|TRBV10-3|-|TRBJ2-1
CAIRASPENEQFF
TGTGCCATCAGGGCTAGTCCAGAGAATGAGCAGTTCTTC
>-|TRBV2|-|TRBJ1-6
CATTGGGGWTLHF
TGTGCCACCACCGGGGGGGGCGGCTGGACCCTCCACTTT
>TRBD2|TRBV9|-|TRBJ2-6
CASSVPASGGAGANVLTF
TGTGCCAGCAGCGTACCCGCTAGCGGGGGGGCTGGGGCCAACGTCCTGACTTTC
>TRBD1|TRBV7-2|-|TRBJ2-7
CASSLERTGVYEQYF
TGTGCCAGCAGCTTGGAGCGGACAGGGGTGTACGAGCAGTACTTC
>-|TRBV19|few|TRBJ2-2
CASSTGGTTRELFF
TGTGCCAGTAGTACCGGCGGAACGACTAGGGAGCTGTTTTTT
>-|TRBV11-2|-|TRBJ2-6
CASSTPGGIAGANVLTF
TGTGCCAGCAGCACTCCAGGGGGGATCGCTGGGGCCAACGTCCTGACTTTC
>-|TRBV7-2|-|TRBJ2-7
CASSSVRDKGNNEQYF
TGTGCCAGCAGCTCTGTACGGGACAAGGGGAATAACGAGCAGTACTTC
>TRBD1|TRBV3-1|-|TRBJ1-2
CASSQGYNQLRTGGYTF
TGTGCCAGCAGCCAAGGCTACAACCAACTAAGGACAGGAGGCTACACCTTC
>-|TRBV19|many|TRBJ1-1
CASSFRNTEAFF
TGTGCCAGTAGTTTTCGTAACACTGAAGCTTTCTTT
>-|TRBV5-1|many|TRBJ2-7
CASSLGQYF
TGTGCCAGCAGCTTGGGACAGTACTTC
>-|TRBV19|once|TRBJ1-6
CASTASIGSSSYNSPLHF
TGTGCCAGTACCGCAAGTATAGGGTCGAGCTCCTATAATTCACCCCTCCACTTT
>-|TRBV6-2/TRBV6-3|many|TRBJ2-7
CASSYGGSIYEQYF
TGTGCCAGCAGTTACGGTGGCAGCATCTACGAGCAGTACTTC
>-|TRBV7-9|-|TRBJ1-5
CASSSSESNQPQHF
TGCGCCAGCAGCTCCTCAGAGAGCAATCAGCCCCAGCATTTT
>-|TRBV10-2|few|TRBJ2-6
CASSVWGSSGANVLTF
TGCGCCAGCAGTGTTTGGGGTAGCTCTGGGGCCAACGTCCTGACTTTC
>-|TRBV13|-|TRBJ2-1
CASSVGQSFGGYNEQFF
TGTGCCAGCAGCGTGGGACAGTCCTTCGGGGGCTACAATGAGCAGTTCTTC
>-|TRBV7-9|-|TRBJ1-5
CASSRPVQPQHF
TGTGCCAGCAGCCGCCCCGTCCAGCCCCAGCATTTT
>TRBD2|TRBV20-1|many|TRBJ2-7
CSARTITRGLAVRYEQYF
TGCAGTGCTAGAACCATCACCCGGGGACTAGCGGTGAGATACGAGCAGTACTTC
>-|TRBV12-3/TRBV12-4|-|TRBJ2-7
CTSRLGWFAEQYF
TGTACCAGCAGATTAGGCTGGTTCGCCGAGCAGTACTTC
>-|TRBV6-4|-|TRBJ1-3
CASSPDVSGNTIYF
TGTGCCAGCAGTCCTGACGTTTCTGGAAACACCATATATTTT
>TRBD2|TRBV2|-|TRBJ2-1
CASRGTRSSYNEQFF
TGTGCCAGCAGGGGGACTAGAAGCTCCTACAATGAGCAGTTCTTC
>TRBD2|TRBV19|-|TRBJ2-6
CARPPRGRGGGANVLTF
TGTGCTAGACCCCCAAGGGGTCGGGGGGGAGGGGCCAACGTCCTGACTTTC
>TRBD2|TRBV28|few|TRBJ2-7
CASSSTTGLAGVQYEQYF
TGTGCCAGCAGCTCTACCACGGGACTAGCGGGAGTCCAGTACGAGCAGTACTTC
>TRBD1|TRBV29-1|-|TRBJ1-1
CSAGGQGSTEAFF
TGCAGCGCTGGAGGACAGGGGAGCACTGAAGCTTTCTTT
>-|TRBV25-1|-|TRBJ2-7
CACSARGTGGLYEQYF
-
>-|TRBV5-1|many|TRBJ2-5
CASSLGQLKETQYF
TGCGCCAGCAGCTTGGGACAGCTCAAAGAGACCCAGTACTTC
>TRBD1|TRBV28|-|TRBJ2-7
CASSSTQGTYEQYF
TGTGCCAGCAGTTCGACACAGGGGACCTACGAGCAGTACTTC
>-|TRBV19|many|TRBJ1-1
CASSIRGRGWEAFF
TGTGCCAGTAGTATCCGGGGGCGAGGCTGGGAAGCTTTCTTT
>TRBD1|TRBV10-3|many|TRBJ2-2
CALCGQGPFANTGELFF
TGTGCCCTGTGCGGACAGGGGCCCTTCGCGAACACCGGGGAGCTGTTTTTT
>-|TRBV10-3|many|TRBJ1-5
CAISESWDNQPQHF
TGTGCCATCAGTGAGTCTTGGGACAATCAGCCCCAGCATTTT
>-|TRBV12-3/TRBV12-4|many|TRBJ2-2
CASSSPGVGELFF
TGTGCCAGCAGCAGCCCGGGTGTCGGGGAGCTGTTTTTT
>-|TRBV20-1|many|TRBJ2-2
CSARVGAGELFF
TGCAGTGCTAGGGTCGGGGCCGGGGAGCTGTTTTTT
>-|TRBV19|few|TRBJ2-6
CASTRGYSGANVLTF
TGTGCCAGTACCCGGGGGTACTCTGGGGCCAACGTCCTGACTTTC
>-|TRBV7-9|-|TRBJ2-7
CASSFSGTDEQYF
TGTGCCAGCAGCTTCTCGGGGACGGACGAGCAGTACTTC
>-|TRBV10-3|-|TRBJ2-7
CAISEPQQGYAIYEQYF
TGTGCCATCAGTGAGCCCCAGCAGGGATATGCCATCTACGAGCAGTACTTC
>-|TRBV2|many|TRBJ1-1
CASRLTEAFF
TGTGCCAGTCGTTTGACTGAAGCTTTCTTT
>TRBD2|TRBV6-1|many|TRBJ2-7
CASSLAGDGTYEQYF
TGTGCCAGCAGCCTAGCGGGTGACGGTACCTACGAGCAGTACTTC
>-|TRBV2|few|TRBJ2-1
CASSSDSSYNEQFF
TGTGCCAGCTCAAGCGACAGCTCCTACAATGAGCAGTTCTTC
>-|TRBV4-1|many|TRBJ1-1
CASSLWPNTEAFF
TGCGCCAGCAGCTTATGGCCGAACACTGAAGCTTTCTTT
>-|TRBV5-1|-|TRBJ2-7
CASSLAGNTGELYF
TGCGCCAGCAGCTTGGCCGGTAACACCGGGGAGCTGTACTTC
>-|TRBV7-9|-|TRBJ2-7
CASSLGRIPYEQYF
TGTGCCAGCAGCTTAGGCCGGATTCCCTACGAGCAGTACTTC
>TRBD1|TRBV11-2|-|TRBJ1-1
CASSLSGTGGADTEAFF
TGTGCCAGCAGCTTATCAGGGACAGGGGGCGCGGACACTGAAGCTTTCTTT
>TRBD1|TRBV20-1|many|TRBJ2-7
CSAPGRTGSFGEQYF
TGCAGTGCTCCTGGTCGGACAGGGTCCTTCGGGGAGCAGTACTTC
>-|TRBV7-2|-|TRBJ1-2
CASRRGQIATYGYTF
TGTGCCAGCAGGAGGGGTCAGATCGCTACCTATGGCTACACCTTC
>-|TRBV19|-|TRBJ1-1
CASSNGADTEAFF
TGTGCCAGTAGTAATGGAGCGGACACTGAAGCTTTCTTT
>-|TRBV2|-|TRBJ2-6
CASARASSGANVLTF
TGTGCCAGCGCCAGGGCGAGCTCTGGGGCCAACGTCCTGACTTTC
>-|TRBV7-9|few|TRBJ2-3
CASSSEGSLTDTQYF
TGTGCCAGCAGCTCGGAGGGAAGTCTCACAGATACGCAGTATTTT